These 22 T cell receptor beta chains came from one sample sequenced in a study of T cells in Graves' hyperthyroidism and ophthalmopathy. RNA transcripts provided the source from which TCR beta CDR3 regions were amplified. First-round RT-PCR with HTBI primers amplified the TCR CDR3 region. One entry per CDR3 protein, called by TCRdb with MiXCR from the multiplex PCR reads. The sample records about 460,000 distinct CDR3 sequences, about 20% being singletons. The sequenced sample consisted of blood. The receptors stem from a woman in her 70s with Graves' ophthalmopathy.

This clonotype has only a few counts. The V and J genes are TRBV29-1 and TRBJ2-1; 9 nucleotides agree with TRBD2. The germline V gene has CDR1 SQVTM and CDR2 ANQGSEA. The CDR3 covers 16 residues. Trimming cost V 0 bases and J 0 bases; bases outside gene matches: 3. The CDR3 DNA reads as TGCAGCGTTGAAGATTGGACTAGCGTCTCCTACAATGAGCAGTTCTTC. It codes for CSVEDWTSVSYNEQFF.

This clonotype was counted a few times. The chain has TRBV3-1 and TRBJ2-7; weak D call: TRBD1 (5 bases). With 5 bases removed from V and 4 bases from J, the gap between germline ends came to 15 bases. Germline values: CDR1 LGHDT, CDR2 YNNKEL (reference sequence). The CDR3 is 14 amino acids. DNA for the CDR3: TGTGCCAGCAGCACGAAGGGGCTCAGGTACGAGCAGTACTTC. Protein product: CASSTKGLRYEQYF.

The chain recombines TRBV27 with TRBJ1-1; 7 nucleotides agree with TRBD1. Trimming took 7 bases from V and 6 from J; bases not matched to a gene: 8. Germline V lookup: CDR1 MNHEY, CDR2 SMNVEV (reference sequence). This CDR3 region has 13 residues. CDR3 loop: CASTRQGRPEAFF. The DNA of the CDR3 is TGTGCCAGCACAAGACAGGGTAGGCCTGAAGCTTTCTTT.

This CDR3 reads CASSYSGSYGYTF. Written as DNA, the CDR3 is TGTGCCAGCAGTTACTCAGGGTCCTATGGCTACACCTTC. The J gene is TRBJ1-2, the V gene TRBV6-2 or TRBV6-3; D is uncertain. Trimming took off 0 bases at V and 4 bases at J, with 6 bases between the two ends. Looked up from germline, CDR1 is MNHEY and CDR2 is SVGEGT. The length of the CDR3 is 13 residues.

This clonotype was found a few times. V gene TRBV7-2 combines with J gene TRBJ2-3; 10 bases fit TRBD2. The CDR3 sequence is 16 residues long. J was trimmed by 2 bases and V by 4 bases; bases with no gene match: 6. CDR1 and CDR2 (germline): SGHTA, FQGNSA. The CDR3 DNA reads TGTGCCAGCAGCTATCGACTAGCGGGCTTCACAGATACGCAGTATTTT. Translation gives CASSYRLAGFTDTQYF.

This chain uses TRBV30 with TRBJ2-7; 8 nucleotides match TRBD2. The CDR3 has 15 residues. Germline assignment: CDR1 GTSNPN and CDR2 SVGIG (reference sequence). V trimming: 4 bases; J trimming: 2 bases; junction bases outside the gene matches: 10. The CDR3 sequence: CAWTKVLAGTYEQYF. CDR3 coding DNA: TGTGCCTGGACCAAAGTGCTAGCGGGCACCTACGAGCAGTACTTC.

The chain employs TRBV6-5 and TRBJ1-5; possibly TRBD1 for D (5 bases). V was pared by 4 bases and J by 0 bases, with 10 bases between. Germline loops: CDR1 MNHEY, CDR2 SVGAGI. This CDR3 has 15 amino acids. This CDR3 is CASSSRQISNQPQHF. The CDR3 bases are TGTGCCAGCAGTTCAAGACAGATTAGCAATCAGCCCCAGCATTTT.

This clonotype was picked up a small number of times. The chain carries TRBV28 and TRBJ1-6; D unclear. The CDR3 has 16 amino acids. CDR1 MDHEN and CDR2 SYDVKM come from the germline V gene. V dropped 7 bases and J dropped 10 bases, with 23 bases sitting between them. The chain's CDR3 is CASNFVHQVKGSPLHF. The DNA for the CDR3 is TGTGCCAGCAATTTTGTGCATCAGGTGAAAGGGTCACCCCTCCACTTT.

This clonotype was seen more than once but under ten times. V is TRBV3-1 and J is TRBJ2-1; D is ambiguous. Germline CDR1 is LGHDT and CDR2 is YNNKEL (reference sequence). The CDR3 consists of 12 residues. V dropped 3 bases and J dropped 9 bases, with 9 bases sitting between them. The CDR3 DNA reads as TGTGCCAGCAGCCAGACGGCGGTTGAGCAGTTCTTC. Protein: CASSQTAVEQFF.

The table lists this clonotype with many counts. The chain recombines TRBV28 with TRBJ2-7; 9 bases match TRBD2. Germline loops: CDR1 MDHEN, CDR2 SYDVKM. This CDR3 spans 15 amino acids. V lost 6 bases and J lost 3; bases outside the gene matches: 9. The CDR3: CASSLAPSGNYEQYF. The CDR3 DNA follows: TGTGCCAGCAGCTTGGCGCCTAGCGGGAACTACGAGCAGTACTTC.

This clonotype appeared many times. The chain joins TRBV20-1 to TRBJ1-1; 7 bases align to TRBD1. V shed 0 bases and J 7 bases; nucleotides not matched to a gene: 5. CDR1 is DFQATT, CDR2 SNEGSKA, per germline (reference sequence). The CDR3 totals 13 residues. CDR3 protein: CSARESPGGEAFF. For the CDR3, the DNA is TGCAGTGCTAGAGAGAGCCCAGGGGGTGAAGCTTTCTTT.

The chain couples TRBV20-1 to TRBJ2-3, with 9 bases lining up with TRBD2. Germline CDR1 DFQATT, CDR2 SNEGSKA (reference sequence). Unmatched junction bases numbered 4, after V lost 4 bases and J lost 2 bases. This CDR3 spans 14 amino acids. CDR3: CSAILAGSTDTQYF. The CDR3, as DNA: TGCAGTGCTATTCTAGCGGGATCCACAGATACGCAGTATTTT.

This clonotype was recorded a few times. V is TRBV7-3 and J is TRBJ2-1; D gene unclear. This CDR3 is built from 13 residues. The germline CDR1 and CDR2 sequences are SGHTA and FQGTGA. V was pared by 1 base and J by 8 bases, with 9 bases between. The CDR3 spells CASSLNSIDEQFF. CDR3 bases: TGTGCCAGCAGCTTAAATTCGATCGATGAGCAGTTCTTC.

The rearrangement uses TRBV24-1 and TRBJ2-2, with TRBD2 identical over 8 bases. V shed 12 bases, J shed 4 bases, and the junction held 3 bases outside the gene matches. The CDR3 loop spans 12 amino acids. CDR1 KGHDR and CDR2 SFDVKD come from the germline V gene. The CDR3 reads CASGGATGELFF. The CDR3 nucleotides read TGTGCCTCCGGGGGGGCCACCGGGGAGCTGTTTTTT.

This clonotype was found a few times. This chain joins TRBV20-1 and TRBJ2-7, with D possibly matching TRBD1 (5 bases). Germline CDR1 is DFQATT and CDR2 is SNEGSKA (reference sequence). The CDR3 covers 13 residues. Trimming cost V 5 bases and J 0 bases, with 11 bases left between them. This chain's CDR3 is CSAGAPSSYEQYF. CDR3 nucleotide sequence: TGCAGTGCTGGGGCCCCGAGCTCCTACGAGCAGTACTTC.

There are many counts of this clonotype. This rearrangement joins TRBV7-2 to TRBJ1-2; D perhaps matches TRBD1 (5 bases). The CDR3 is made up of 16 amino acids. V lost 4 bases to trimming and J lost 1 base, with 16 bases between them. CDR1 and CDR2 from the germline V gene are SGHTA and FQGNSA. The CDR3, as DNA: TGTGCCAGCAGCTCGAGGGGTATAACACTTAACTATGGCTACACCTTC. This gives the protein CASSSRGITLNYGYTF.

This clonotype came up once. The rearrangement uses TRBV2 and TRBJ1-1, with D possibly being TRBD1 (5 bases). The CDR3 length is 12 residues. CDR1 is SNHLY and CDR2 is FYNNEI in the germline V gene. Trimming removed 10 bases from V and 4 bases from J, with 13 bases in between. Written as DNA, the CDR3 is TGTGCCACCGGGGGGTGGGGCACTGAAGCTTTCTTT. It specifies CATGGWGTEAFF. Full variable domain (rest looked up from reference TRBV2 and TRBJ1-1): EPEVTQTPSHQVTQMGQEVILRCVPISNHLYFYWYRQILGQKVEFLVSFYNNEISEKSEIFDDQFSVERPDGSNFTLKIRSTKLEDSAMYFCATGGWGTEAFFGQGTRLTVV.

This clonotype showed up just a few times. The J gene is TRBJ1-2, the V gene TRBV20-1; 10 nucleotides line up with TRBD1. The CDR3 is made up of 12 amino acids. J was trimmed by 8 bases and V by 3 bases; bases with no gene match: 3. Looked up from germline, CDR1 is DFQATT and CDR2 is SNEGSKA (reference sequence). This chain's CDR3 is CSASDRGRGYTF. CDR3 nucleotides: TGCAGTGCTAGCGACAGGGGGCGAGGCTACACCTTC.

This clonotype came up a few times. The chain carries TRBV20-1 and TRBJ1-2, with D unclear. Germline values: CDR1 DFQATT, CDR2 SNEGSKA (reference sequence). The V end lost 4 bases, the J end lost 4 bases, and 7 bases lay between the germline ends. The CDR3 length is 11 residues. CDR3 nucleotide sequence: TGCAGTGCTAAGGGCGGCTATGGCTACACCTTC. Protein sequence: CSAKGGYGYTF.

J is TRBJ2-5 and V is TRBV2, with unresolved D. The germline V and J ends were trimmed by 1 base and 5 bases, with 5 bases remaining between them. CDR1 is SNHLY, CDR2 FYNNEI, per germline. The CDR3 consists of 12 residues. CDR3 residues: CASSEGSETQYF. CDR3 bases: TGTGCCAGCAGTGAAGGGTCGGAGACCCAGTACTTC.

This clonotype was seen a handful of times. The rearrangement links TRBV27 to TRBJ2-7; D remains ambiguous. This CDR3 has 14 amino acids. Looked up from germline, CDR1 is MNHEY and CDR2 is SMNVEV (reference sequence). Between the trimmed V and J ends, which lost 2 bases and 0 bases, there was a span of 8 bases. The DNA of the CDR3 is TGTGCCAGCAGTTTAACTTTGGTCTCCTACGAGCAGTACTTC. As protein: CASSLTLVSYEQYF.

This clonotype has more than one count but fewer than ten. V gene TRBV7-2 combines with J gene TRBJ2-2, with D perhaps TRBD1 (5 bases). V was pared by 5 bases and J by 6 bases, with 31 bases between. Germline CDR1 reads SGHTA; CDR2 reads FQGNSA. The CDR3 spans 20 residues. CDR3 loop: CASSRIPSLLSSGSPGELFF. CDR3 in DNA: TGTGCCAGCAGCCGCATTCCCTCCCTTTTGTCATCAGGGTCGCCCGGGGAGCTGTTTTTT.